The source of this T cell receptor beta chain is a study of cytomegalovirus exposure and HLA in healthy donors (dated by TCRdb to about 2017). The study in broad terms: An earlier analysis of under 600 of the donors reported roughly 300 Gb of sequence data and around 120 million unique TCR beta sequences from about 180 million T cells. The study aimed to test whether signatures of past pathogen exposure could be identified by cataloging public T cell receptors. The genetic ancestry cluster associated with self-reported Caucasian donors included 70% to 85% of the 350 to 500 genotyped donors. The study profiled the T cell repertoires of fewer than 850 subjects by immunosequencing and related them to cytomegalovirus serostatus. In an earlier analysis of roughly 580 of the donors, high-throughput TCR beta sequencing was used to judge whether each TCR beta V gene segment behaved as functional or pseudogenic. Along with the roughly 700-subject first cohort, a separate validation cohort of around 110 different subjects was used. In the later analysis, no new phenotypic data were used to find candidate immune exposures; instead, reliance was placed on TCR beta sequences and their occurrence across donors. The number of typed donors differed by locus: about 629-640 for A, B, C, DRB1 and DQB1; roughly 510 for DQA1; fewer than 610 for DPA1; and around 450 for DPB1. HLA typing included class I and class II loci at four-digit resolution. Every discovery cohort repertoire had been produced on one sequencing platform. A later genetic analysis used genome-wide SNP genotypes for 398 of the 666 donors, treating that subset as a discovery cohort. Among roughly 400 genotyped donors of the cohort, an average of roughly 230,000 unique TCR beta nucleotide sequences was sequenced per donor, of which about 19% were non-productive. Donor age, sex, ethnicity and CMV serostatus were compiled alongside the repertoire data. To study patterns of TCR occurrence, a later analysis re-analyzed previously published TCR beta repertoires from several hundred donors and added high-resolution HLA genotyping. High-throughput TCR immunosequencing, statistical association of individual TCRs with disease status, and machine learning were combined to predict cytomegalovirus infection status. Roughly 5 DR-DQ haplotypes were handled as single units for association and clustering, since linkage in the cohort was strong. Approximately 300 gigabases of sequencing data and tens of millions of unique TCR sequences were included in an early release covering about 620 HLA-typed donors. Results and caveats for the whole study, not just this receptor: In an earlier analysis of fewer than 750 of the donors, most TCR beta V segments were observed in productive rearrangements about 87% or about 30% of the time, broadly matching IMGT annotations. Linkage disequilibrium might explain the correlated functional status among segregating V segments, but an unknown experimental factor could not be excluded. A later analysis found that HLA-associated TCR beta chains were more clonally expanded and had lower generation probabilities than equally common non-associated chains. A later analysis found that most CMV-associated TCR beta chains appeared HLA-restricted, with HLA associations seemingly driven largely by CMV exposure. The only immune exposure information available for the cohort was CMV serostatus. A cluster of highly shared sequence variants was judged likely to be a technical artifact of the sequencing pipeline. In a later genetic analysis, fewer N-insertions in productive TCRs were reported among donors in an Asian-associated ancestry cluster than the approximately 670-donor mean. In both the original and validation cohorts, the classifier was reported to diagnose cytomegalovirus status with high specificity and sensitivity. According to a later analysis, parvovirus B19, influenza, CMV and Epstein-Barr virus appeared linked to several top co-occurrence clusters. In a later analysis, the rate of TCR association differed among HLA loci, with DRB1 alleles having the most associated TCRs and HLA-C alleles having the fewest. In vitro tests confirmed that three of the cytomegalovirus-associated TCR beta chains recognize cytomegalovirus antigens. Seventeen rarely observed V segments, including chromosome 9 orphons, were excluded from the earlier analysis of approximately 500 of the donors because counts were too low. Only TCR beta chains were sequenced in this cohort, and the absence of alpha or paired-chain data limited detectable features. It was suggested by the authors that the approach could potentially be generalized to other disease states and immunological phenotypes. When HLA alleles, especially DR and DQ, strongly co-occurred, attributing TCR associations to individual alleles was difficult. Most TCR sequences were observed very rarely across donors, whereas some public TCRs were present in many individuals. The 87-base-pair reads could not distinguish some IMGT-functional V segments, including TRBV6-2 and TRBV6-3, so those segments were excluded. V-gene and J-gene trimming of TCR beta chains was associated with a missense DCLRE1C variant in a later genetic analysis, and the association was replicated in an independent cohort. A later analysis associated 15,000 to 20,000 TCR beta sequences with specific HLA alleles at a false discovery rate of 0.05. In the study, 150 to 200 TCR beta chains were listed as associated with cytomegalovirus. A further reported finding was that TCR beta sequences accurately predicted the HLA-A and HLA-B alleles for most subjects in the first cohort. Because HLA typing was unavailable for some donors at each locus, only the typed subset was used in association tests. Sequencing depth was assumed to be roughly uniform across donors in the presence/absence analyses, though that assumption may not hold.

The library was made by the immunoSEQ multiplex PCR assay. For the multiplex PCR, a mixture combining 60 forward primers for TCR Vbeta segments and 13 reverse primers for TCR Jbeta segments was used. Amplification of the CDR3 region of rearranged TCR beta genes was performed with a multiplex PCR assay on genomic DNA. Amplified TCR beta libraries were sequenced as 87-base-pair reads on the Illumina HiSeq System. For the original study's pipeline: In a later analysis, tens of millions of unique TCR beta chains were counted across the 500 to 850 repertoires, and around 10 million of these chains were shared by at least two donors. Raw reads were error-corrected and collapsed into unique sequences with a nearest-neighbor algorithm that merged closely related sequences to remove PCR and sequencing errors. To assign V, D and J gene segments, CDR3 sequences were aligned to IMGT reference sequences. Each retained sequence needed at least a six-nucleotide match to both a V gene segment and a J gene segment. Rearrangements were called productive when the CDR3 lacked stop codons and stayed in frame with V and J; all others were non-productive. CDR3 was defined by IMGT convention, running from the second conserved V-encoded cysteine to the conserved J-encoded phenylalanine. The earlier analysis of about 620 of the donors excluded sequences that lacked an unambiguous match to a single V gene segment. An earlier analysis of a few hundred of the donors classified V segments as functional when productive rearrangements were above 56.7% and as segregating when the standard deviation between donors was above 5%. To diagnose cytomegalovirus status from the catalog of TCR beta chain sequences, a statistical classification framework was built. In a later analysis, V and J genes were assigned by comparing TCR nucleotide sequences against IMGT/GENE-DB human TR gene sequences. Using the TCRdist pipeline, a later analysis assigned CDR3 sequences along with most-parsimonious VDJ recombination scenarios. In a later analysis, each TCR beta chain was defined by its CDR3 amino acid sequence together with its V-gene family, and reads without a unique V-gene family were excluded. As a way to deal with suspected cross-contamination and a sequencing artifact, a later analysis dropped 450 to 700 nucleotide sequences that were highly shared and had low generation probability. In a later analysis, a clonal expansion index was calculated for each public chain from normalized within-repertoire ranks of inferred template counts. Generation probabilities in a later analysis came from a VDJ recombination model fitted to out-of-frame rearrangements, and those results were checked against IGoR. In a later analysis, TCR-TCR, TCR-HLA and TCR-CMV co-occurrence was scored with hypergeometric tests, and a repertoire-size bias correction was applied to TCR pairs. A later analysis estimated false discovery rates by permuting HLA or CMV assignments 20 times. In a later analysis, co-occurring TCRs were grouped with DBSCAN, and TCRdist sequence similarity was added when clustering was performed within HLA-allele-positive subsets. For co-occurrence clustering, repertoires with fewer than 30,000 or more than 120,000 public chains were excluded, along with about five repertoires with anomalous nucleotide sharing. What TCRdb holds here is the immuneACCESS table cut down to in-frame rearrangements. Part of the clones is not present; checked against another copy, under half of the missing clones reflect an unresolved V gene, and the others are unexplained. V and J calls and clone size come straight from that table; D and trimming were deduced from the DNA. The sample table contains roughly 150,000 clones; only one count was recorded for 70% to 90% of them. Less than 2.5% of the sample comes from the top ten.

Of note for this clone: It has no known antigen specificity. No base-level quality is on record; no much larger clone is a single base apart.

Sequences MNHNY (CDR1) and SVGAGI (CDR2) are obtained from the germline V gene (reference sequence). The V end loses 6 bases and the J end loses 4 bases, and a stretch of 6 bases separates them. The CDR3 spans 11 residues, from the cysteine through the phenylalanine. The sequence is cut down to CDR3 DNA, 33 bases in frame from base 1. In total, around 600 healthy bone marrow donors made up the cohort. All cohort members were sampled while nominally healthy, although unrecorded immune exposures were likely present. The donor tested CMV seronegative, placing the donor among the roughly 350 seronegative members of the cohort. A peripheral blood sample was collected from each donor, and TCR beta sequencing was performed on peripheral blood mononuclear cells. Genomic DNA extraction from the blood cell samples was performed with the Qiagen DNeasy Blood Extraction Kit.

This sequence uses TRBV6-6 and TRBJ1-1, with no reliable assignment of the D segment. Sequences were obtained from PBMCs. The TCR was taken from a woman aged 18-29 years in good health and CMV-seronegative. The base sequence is TGTGCCAGCAGCCCATCCACTGAAGCTTTCTTT. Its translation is CASSPSTEAFF.